The rows below give T cell receptor beta chains drawn from one sample of a study of blood T cell repertoires in COVID-19. The repertoire was sequenced with immunoSEQ multiplex PCR; TCRdb's copy has only in-frame clones and lacks some. The sample yields some 500,000 clones, roughly 90% seen once. Sequences were obtained from PBMCs or T cells enriched from blood (not recorded which). These receptors were obtained from a woman aged 40 to 55 who had recovered from COVID-19. CDR3s include the opening cysteine and the closing phenylalanine or tryptophan. A D gene is named only where the DNA matches it firmly. Only part of the rows carry a size: once, few, many, or a class if the clone is expanded.

clone_size: .
v_call: TRBV6-2/TRBV6-3
d_call: .
j_call: TRBJ1-5
cdr3_nt: TGTGCCAGCAGTTACTCCAAAACAGGGAAGGGTCAGCCCCAGCATTTT
cdr3_aa: CASSYSKTGKGQPQHF

clone_size: .
v_call: TRBV7-9
d_call: TRBD1
j_call: TRBJ1-6
cdr3_nt: TGTGCCAGCAGCTTGGGGACAGGGATGATCTCACCCCTCCACTTT
cdr3_aa: CASSLGTGMISPLHF

clone_size: .
v_call: TRBV13
d_call: .
j_call: TRBJ2-7
cdr3_nt: TGTGCCAGCAGCAAAGAGGGAGGACAGGCCACCTACGAGCAGTACTTC
cdr3_aa: CASSKEGGQATYEQYF

clone_size: .
v_call: TRBV28
d_call: .
j_call: TRBJ2-5
cdr3_nt: TGTGCCAGCAGTCGAGAGACCCAGTACTTC
cdr3_aa: CASSRETQYF

clone_size: .
v_call: TRBV25-1
d_call: .
j_call: TRBJ1-6
cdr3_nt: TGTGCCAGCAGTGAATGGGCTTACGGGGACGGGGAGGCACCCCTCCACTTT
cdr3_aa: CASSEWAYGDGEAPLHF

clone_size: .
v_call: TRBV28
d_call: .
j_call: TRBJ1-3
cdr3_nt: TGTGCCAGCCTGACAGGTCCGGAGGAAAACACCATATATTTT
cdr3_aa: CASLTGPEENTIYF

clone_size: .
v_call: TRBV29-1
d_call: TRBD1
j_call: TRBJ1-1
cdr3_nt: TGCAGCGTTGGGGGACAGGGGGCGCGAACTGAAGCTTTCTTT
cdr3_aa: CSVGGQGARTEAFF

clone_size: .
v_call: TRBV6-5
d_call: .
j_call: TRBJ2-7
cdr3_nt: TGTGCCAGCAGCCCAAGGGAGTCCTACGAGCAGTACTTC
cdr3_aa: CASSPRESYEQYF

clone_size: .
v_call: TRBV6-5
d_call: .
j_call: TRBJ1-5
cdr3_nt: TGTGCCAGCAGTCCCGTCCGGGGGGGCAATCAGCCCCAGCATTTT
cdr3_aa: CASSPVRGGNQPQHF

clone_size: .
v_call: TRBV11-2
d_call: TRBD1
j_call: TRBJ1-6
cdr3_nt: TGTGCCAGCAGCGGCCGCCCGACAGGGGTTAATTCACCCCTCCACTTT
cdr3_aa: CASSGRPTGVNSPLHF

clone_size: few
v_call: TRBV27
d_call: .
j_call: TRBJ2-7
cdr3_nt: TGTGCCAGCAGTTTAAGACAGCTGGGCGAGCAGTACTTC
cdr3_aa: CASSLRQLGEQYF

clone_size: .
v_call: TRBV5-1
d_call: TRBD1
j_call: TRBJ1-1
cdr3_nt: TGCGCCAGCAGCTTTGTCGGACAGGGGGGATCCACTGAAGCTTTCTTT
cdr3_aa: CASSFVGQGGSTEAFF

clone_size: .
v_call: TRBV5-1
d_call: TRBD1
j_call: TRBJ1-1
cdr3_nt: TGCGCCAGCAGCGCGGGACAGGCGAACACTGAAGCTTTCTTT
cdr3_aa: CASSAGQANTEAFF

clone_size: .
v_call: TRBV5-4
d_call: TRBD1
j_call: TRBJ1-1
cdr3_nt: TGTGCCAGCAGCGCTAGGGACAGCAAAAACACTGAAGCTTTCTTT
cdr3_aa: CASSARDSKNTEAFF

clone_size: .
v_call: TRBV27
d_call: TRBD1
j_call: TRBJ2-7
cdr3_nt: TGTGCCAGCAGTCCCTTCGAGCAGACAGGGCTAGACTACGAGCAGTACTTC
cdr3_aa: CASSPFEQTGLDYEQYF

clone_size: .
v_call: TRBV10-3
d_call: .
j_call: TRBJ2-1
cdr3_nt: TGTGCCATCAGTAGAGAGCTGACTGGCAATGAGCAGTTCTTC
cdr3_aa: CAISRELTGNEQFF

clone_size: once
v_call: TRBV27
d_call: TRBD2
j_call: TRBJ2-7
cdr3_nt: TGTGCCAGCAGTAGACTAGCGGGAGGTTACGAGCAGTACTTC
cdr3_aa: CASSRLAGGYEQYF

clone_size: .
v_call: TRBV6-5
d_call: TRBD1
j_call: TRBJ1-1
cdr3_nt: TGTGCCAGCAGTAAGGGACAGGGTGTCAGTGAAGCTTTCTTT
cdr3_aa: CASSKGQGVSEAFF

clone_size: .
v_call: TRBV12-5
d_call: .
j_call: TRBJ1-1
cdr3_nt: TGTGCTAGTGACTCTTCCACGAACACTGAAGCTTTCTTT
cdr3_aa: CASDSSTNTEAFF

clone_size: few
v_call: TRBV5-4
d_call: TRBD1
j_call: TRBJ2-7
cdr3_nt: TGTGCCAGCAGCTCCCGACAGGGCTCCTACGAGCAGTACTTC
cdr3_aa: CASSSRQGSYEQYF

clone_size: few
v_call: TRBV6-5
d_call: TRBD1
j_call: TRBJ2-2
cdr3_nt: TGTGCCAGCATCCAAAGGACAGGGAACACCGGGGAGCTGTTTTTT
cdr3_aa: CASIQRTGNTGELFF

clone_size: once
v_call: TRBV4-3
d_call: .
j_call: TRBJ2-5
cdr3_nt: TGCGCCAGCAGCCAAGAAGTGGATACCGGGATAGCGTACCAAGAGACCCAGTACTTC
cdr3_aa: CASSQEVDTGIAYQETQYF

clone_size: .
v_call: TRBV5-4
d_call: .
j_call: TRBJ2-5
cdr3_nt: TGTGCCAGCTCCAGGGGAGGGGACCAAGAGACCCAGTACTTC
cdr3_aa: CASSRGGDQETQYF

clone_size: once
v_call: TRBV3-1/TRBV3-2
d_call: TRBD1
j_call: TRBJ2-5
cdr3_nt: TGTGCCAGCAGCCAAAGGACAGGGGGCGAGGAGACCCAGTACTTC
cdr3_aa: CASSQRTGGEETQYF

clone_size: .
v_call: TRBV19
d_call: .
j_call: TRBJ2-7
cdr3_nt: TGTGCCAGTAGTATAGAAGGTACAGGGAACTACGAGCAGTACTTC
cdr3_aa: CASSIEGTGNYEQYF

clone_size: .
v_call: TRBV2
d_call: TRBD2
j_call: TRBJ2-1
cdr3_nt: TGTGCCAGCAGTGTCGGCGGGAGGGTAGAAGAGCAGTTCTTC
cdr3_aa: CASSVGGRVEEQFF

clone_size: .
v_call: TRBV5-1
d_call: TRBD1
j_call: TRBJ1-1
cdr3_nt: TGCGCCAGCAGCTCGGACAGGGGCGCTGAAGCTTTCTTT
cdr3_aa: CASSSDRGAEAFF

clone_size: .
v_call: TRBV7-2
d_call: .
j_call: TRBJ2-7
cdr3_nt: TGTGCCAGCAGCTTAGGTTTGTCTAGTTTAAACTACGAGCAGTACTTC
cdr3_aa: CASSLGLSSLNYEQYF

clone_size: once
v_call: TRBV9
d_call: .
j_call: TRBJ2-1
cdr3_nt: TGTGCCAGCAGCGTATCCGACTGGATCAATGAGCAGTTCTTC
cdr3_aa: CASSVSDWINEQFF

clone_size: .
v_call: TRBV18
d_call: .
j_call: TRBJ2-1
cdr3_nt: TGTGCCAGCTCACCACTTCTGGGGCAGGGCTACAATGAGCAGTTCTTC
cdr3_aa: CASSPLLGQGYNEQFF

clone_size: .
v_call: TRBV19
d_call: .
j_call: TRBJ1-5
cdr3_nt: TGTGCCAGTAGTATAGCCTCAGACAGCTATAGCAATCAGCCCCAGCATTTT
cdr3_aa: CASSIASDSYSNQPQHF

clone_size: .
v_call: TRBV27
d_call: TRBD1
j_call: TRBJ1-3
cdr3_nt: TGTGCCAGCAGTTTGAGGGCCGGACAGGAAGGAAACACCATATATTTT
cdr3_aa: CASSLRAGQEGNTIYF

clone_size: .
v_call: TRBV7-8
d_call: TRBD1
j_call: TRBJ1-2
cdr3_nt: TGTGCCAGCAGCTCAGGGGACAGAACCTATGGCTACACCTTC
cdr3_aa: CASSSGDRTYGYTF

clone_size: few
v_call: TRBV6-6
d_call: TRBD1
j_call: TRBJ2-5
cdr3_nt: TGTGCCAGCAGTAGACAGGGGGTCGGTGAGACCCAGTACTTC
cdr3_aa: CASSRQGVGETQYF

clone_size: .
v_call: TRBV18
d_call: .
j_call: TRBJ1-1
cdr3_nt: TGTGCCAGCGGGGCAGCCAGGAACACTGAAGCTTTCTTT
cdr3_aa: CASGAARNTEAFF

clone_size: .
v_call: TRBV18
d_call: TRBD1
j_call: TRBJ2-7
cdr3_nt: TGTGCCAGCTCACTACGGGACAGTAACTACGAGCAGTACTTC
cdr3_aa: CASSLRDSNYEQYF

clone_size: .
v_call: TRBV27
d_call: TRBD2
j_call: TRBJ2-1
cdr3_nt: TGTGCCAGCAGTGCTAGCGGGAGGAATGAGCAGTTCTTC
cdr3_aa: CASSASGRNEQFF

clone_size: .
v_call: TRBV10-3
d_call: TRBD1
j_call: TRBJ2-3
cdr3_nt: TGTGCCATCAGTGAGACTTCCGGGACAGGGGCAGATACGCAGTATTTT
cdr3_aa: CAISETSGTGADTQYF

clone_size: .
v_call: TRBV27
d_call: .
j_call: TRBJ2-7
cdr3_nt: TGTGCCAGCAGCTTGCAGTGGGGCTCGACGCACGAGCAGTACTTC
cdr3_aa: CASSLQWGSTHEQYF

clone_size: few
v_call: TRBV19
d_call: .
j_call: TRBJ2-7
cdr3_nt: TGTGCCAGTAGTATAAAAGGGGCGCGTATGTACGAGCAGTACTTC
cdr3_aa: CASSIKGARMYEQYF

clone_size: .
v_call: TRBV29-1
d_call: .
j_call: TRBJ1-1
cdr3_nt: TGCAGCGTTGCGGTAATTGACGGCGGTCCTGAAGCTTTCTTT
cdr3_aa: CSVAVIDGGPEAFF

clone_size: .
v_call: TRBV5-4
d_call: TRBD2
j_call: TRBJ2-7
cdr3_nt: TGTGCCAGCAGCCAGGGGACTAGCGCCTTGAGCTCCTACGAGCAGTACTTC
cdr3_aa: CASSQGTSALSSYEQYF

clone_size: few
v_call: TRBV14
d_call: .
j_call: TRBJ2-2
cdr3_nt: TGTGCCAGCAGCCCTCCTACAGGGTGGGCCACCGGGGAGCTGTTTTTT
cdr3_aa: CASSPPTGWATGELFF

clone_size: .
v_call: TRBV7-2
d_call: .
j_call: TRBJ2-2
cdr3_nt: TGTGCCAGCAGCTTATACAGGCAGAACACCGGGGAGCTGTTTTTT
cdr3_aa: CASSLYRQNTGELFF

clone_size: .
v_call: TRBV9
d_call: .
j_call: TRBJ1-1
cdr3_nt: TGTGCCAGCAGCGTATTTCTGAGCACTGAAGCTTTCTTT
cdr3_aa: CASSVFLSTEAFF

clone_size: .
v_call: TRBV5-5
d_call: .
j_call: TRBJ1-5
cdr3_nt: TGTGCCAGCGCCCGGACTAATCAGTCCCCCCAGCATTTT
cdr3_aa: CASARTNQSPQHF

clone_size: .
v_call: TRBV10-3
d_call: .
j_call: TRBJ2-4
cdr3_nt: TGTGCCATCAGTGAGTCGACGCGAAAGGGGGACATTCAGTACTTC
cdr3_aa: CAISESTRKGDIQYF

clone_size: .
v_call: TRBV9
d_call: TRBD2
j_call: TRBJ2-2
cdr3_nt: TGTGCCAGCAGCGTAGAGGCTAGCGGGAGGGCCGGGGAGCTGTTTTTT
cdr3_aa: CASSVEASGRAGELFF

clone_size: .
v_call: TRBV5-8
d_call: .
j_call: TRBJ1-5
cdr3_nt: TGTGCCAGCAGCTTACAGGGTCTTCATTATAGCAATCAGCCCCAGCATTTT
cdr3_aa: CASSLQGLHYSNQPQHF

clone_size: .
v_call: TRBV10-3
d_call: TRBD1
j_call: TRBJ2-2
cdr3_nt: TGTGCCATCAGTGAACGAGACAGGGCGACCGGGGAGCTGTTTTTT
cdr3_aa: CAISERDRATGELFF